One and the same sample provided the 12 T cell receptor beta chains below, sequenced in a study of blood T cell repertoires in COVID-19 (dated by TCRdb to between 2020 and 2021). Library generation was performed with the immunoSEQ multiplex PCR assay. Held by TCRdb, this immuneACCESS table contains in-frame sequences only and omits some clones. Under half of the omission traces to an unresolved V gene where checked; the cause of the rest is unknown. Across this sample there are tens of thousands of clones, with just over 85% seen only once. Around a quarter of the sample is taken by the ten largest. The material sequenced was peripheral blood. Source of these receptors: a man aged 50-60 years with active or convalescent COVID-19.

This chain links TRBV28 with TRBJ2-2; 11 positions agree with TRBD2. Germline loops: CDR1 MDHEN, CDR2 SYDVKM. J gave up 4 bases and V 7 bases, and 17 bases lay outside the gene matches. The CDR3 runs to 19 residues. CDR3 nucleotides: TGTGCCAGCAATCCTGTGGAGGGGGGACTAGCGGTCCTCACCGGGGAGCTGTTTTTT. Amino acids: CASNPVEGGLAVLTGELFF.

This chain links TRBV5-1 with TRBJ1-1; D is possibly TRBD1 (6 bases). This CDR3 has 15 residues. Trimming cost V 5 bases and J 0 bases, with 14 bases left between them. CDR1 and CDR2 from the germline V gene are SGHRS and YFSETQ. CDR3 protein: CASRGQTDLNTEAFF. CDR3 nucleotide sequence: TGCGCCAGCAGAGGACAGACCGATTTGAACACTGAAGCTTTCTTT.

The J gene is TRBJ2-5, the V gene TRBV5-1; possible D gene TRBD1, 6 bases. CDR3 length equals 13 residues. Germline assignment: CDR1 SGHRS and CDR2 YFSETQ. V lost 4 bases and J 2 bases, leaving 9 bases between the germline ends. The chain's CDR3 is CASSQQGQETQYF. DNA for the CDR3: TGCGCCAGCAGCCAACAGGGTCAAGAGACCCAGTACTTC. Filled out from reference TRBV5-1 and TRBJ2-5, the complete variable domain reads KAGVTQTPRYLIKTRGQQVTLSCSPISGHRSVSWYQQTPGQGLQFLFEYFSETQRNKGNFPGRFSGRQFSNSRSEMNVSTLELGDSALYLCASSQQGQETQYFGPGTRLLVL.

The chain has TRBV5-1 and TRBJ2-5; TRBD2 agrees at 13 bases. V shed 0 bases and J 3 bases; nucleotides not matched to a gene: 5. Germline V lookup: CDR1 SGHRS, CDR2 YFSETQ. The CDR3 totals 17 residues. CDR3 bases: TGCGCCAGCAGCTTGGTTGGGACTAGCGGGGAAGAAGAGACCCAGTACTTC. Protein: CASSLVGTSGEEETQYF.

Only one count was recorded for this clone. This chain uses TRBV15 with TRBJ2-2; TRBD2 aligns across 8 bases. Unmatched junction bases numbered 11, after V lost 2 bases and J lost 0 bases. This CDR3 region has 19 residues. The V gene's germline CDR1 is LNHNV and CDR2 YYDKDF (reference sequence). The chain's CDR3 is CATSRFPPSGRTNTGELFF. CDR3 bases: TGTGCCACCAGCAGATTTCCCCCTAGCGGGCGAACGAACACCGGGGAGCTGTTTTTT.

The chain links TRBV29-1 to TRBJ1-6; D ambiguous. Between the trimmed V and J ends, which lost 6 bases and 7 bases, there was a span of 13 bases. CDR1 and CDR2 (germline): SQVTM, ANQGSEA. The CDR3 covers 13 residues. The CDR3 loop is CSVGVEPNSPLHF. CDR3 sequence (DNA): TGCAGCGTGGGCGTGGAGCCAAATTCACCCCTCCACTTT.

The V and J genes are TRBV6-6 and TRBJ2-7; the match to TRBD2 covers 8 bases. V gave up 8 bases and J gave up 6 bases; unmatched junction bases: 18. The length of the CDR3 is 16 residues. Germline lookup yields CDR1 MNHNY and CDR2 SVGAGI (reference sequence). CDR3 in amino acids: CASSYTGTRPLSEQYF. CDR3 in DNA: TGTGCCAGCTCCTACACTGGGACTAGGCCCCTAAGCGAGCAGTACTTC.

This clone was observed once. The chain joins TRBV5-1 to TRBJ1-3; D remains ambiguous. This CDR3 contains 15 residues. The germline CDR1 and CDR2 sequences are SGHRS and YFSETQ. Trimming took off 0 bases at V and 0 bases at J, with 7 bases between the two ends. DNA of the CDR3: TGCGCCAGCAGCTTGGTGGGGAGCTCTGGAAACACCATATATTTT. Amino acids: CASSLVGSSGNTIYF.

V gene TRBV6-2 or TRBV6-3 combines with J gene TRBJ1-1; D may be TRBD1 (6 bases). Trimming left V 4 bases short and J 7 bases short, with 19 bases between. CDR1 and CDR2 from the germline V gene are MNHEY and SVGEGT. This CDR3 contains 15 residues. CDR3 loop: CASSSPSGQHNEAFF. The CDR3 nucleotides read TGTGCCAGCAGTTCCCCGTCCGGACAGCACAATGAAGCTTTCTTT.

The chain employs TRBV18 and TRBJ2-3; TRBD2 aligns across 8 bases. The CDR3 has 15 amino acids. V gave up 4 bases and J gave up 4 bases; unmatched junction bases: 7. Germline V gives CDR1 KGHSH, CDR2 LQKENI. DNA for the CDR3: TGTGCCAGCTCACTTGCCCGGGGGGGCCCAGATACGCAGTATTTT. This sequence encodes CASSLARGGPDTQYF.

The rearrangement links TRBV19 to TRBJ1-1, with D possibly matching TRBD1 (6 bases). This CDR3 has 12 amino acids. V dropped 5 bases and J dropped 6 bases, with 10 bases sitting between them. Germline CDR1 and CDR2: LNHDA and SQIVND (reference sequence). DNA of the CDR3: TGTGCCAGTAGTCCGACAGGAGCTGAAGCTTTCTTT. This gives the protein CASSPTGAEAFF. Combining the CDR3 with reference TRBV19 and TRBJ1-1 gives the whole variable domain DGGITQSPKYLFRKEGQNVTLSCEQNLNHDAMYWYRQDPGQGLRLIYYSQIVNDFQKGDIAEGYSVSREKKESFPLTVTSAQKNPTAFYLCASSPTGAEAFFGQGTRLTVV.

The rearrangement uses TRBV7-8 and TRBJ2-5; 7 bases agree with TRBD2. Germline CDR1 is SGHVS and CDR2 is FQNEAQ. The J segment lost 2 bases and the V segment lost 1 base, leaving 7 bases of the junction unmatched. The CDR3 loop spans 16 amino acids. For the CDR3, the DNA is TGTGCCAGCAGCTTAGAAGGGCGGGGGAAACAAGAGACCCAGTACTTC. Its translation is CASSLEGRGKQETQYF.